The TCR beta chain under discussion was sequenced for a study of OX40 agonist ivuxolimab in advanced cancers. Study-level background: Having had anti-PD-1, anti-PD-L1 or anti-CTLA-4 therapy before was allowed, and approximately 40% had some.

The data were produced by immunoSEQ multiplex PCR, yet TCRdb's version contains in-frame clones alone and is incomplete. The table shows fewer than 30,000 clones, with about nine tenths occurring only once. Both ends counted, the CDR3 spans 13 residues. Germline lookup yields CDR1 MNHEY and CDR2 SMNVEV (reference sequence). This clone came up once. Because the CDR3's place on the DNA is in doubt, the DNA is left out and the CDR3 is given as listed by TCRdb. The TCR comes from an adult with an advanced solid tumor such as melanoma, head and neck, liver or kidney cancer. The rearrangement joins TRBV27 to TRBJ2-2; TRBD2 is taken as the D call from the table, unchecked against the DNA. Source: CD4+ or CD8+ T cells sorted from blood, taken in a trial of the OX40 agonist ivuxolimab. The CDR3: CASSSLRAGELFF.